The 30 T cell receptor beta chains below all came from one sample that was sequenced in a study of blood T cell repertoires in COVID-19. Profiled with immunoSEQ multiplex PCR; TCRdb holds only in-frame clones, not every one. The sample has a few hundred thousand clones, roughly 83% seen once. Sequencing was performed on peripheral blood. These receptors all come from a man aged 80 or over with acute or convalescent COVID-19.

The chain couples TRBV12-5 to TRBJ1-5; 10 nucleotides match TRBD1. This CDR3 has 16 residues. Germline CDR1 reads LGHNT; CDR2 reads FRNRAP. V trimming: 1 base; J trimming: 6 bases; junction bases outside the gene matches: 6. The CDR3 region has the DNA TGTGCTAGTGGTTTGGCAGACAGGGGGCAAATTCAGCCCCAGCATTTT. It codes for CASGLADRGQIQPQHF.

J is TRBJ2-7 and V is TRBV30; the D gene is possibly TRBD1 (5 bases). The V gene lost 1 base and the J gene lost 0 bases, with 19 bases spanning the gap. Germline CDR1 reads GTSNPN; CDR2 reads SVGIG (reference sequence). The length of the CDR3 is 17 residues. The CDR3 is CAWSDPRKGSSSYEQYF. CDR3 coding DNA: TGTGCCTGGAGTGACCCTCGAAAGGGGTCGAGCTCCTACGAGCAGTACTTC. Based on the CDR3 plus reference TRBV30 and TRBJ2-7, the full variable domain is SQTIHQWPATLVQPVGSPLSLECTVEGTSNPNLYWYRQAAGRGLQLLFYSVGIGQISSEVPQNLSASRPQDRQFILSSKKLLLSDSGFYLCAWSDPRKGSSSYEQYFGPGTRLTVT.

The chain is built from TRBV5-5 and TRBJ1-1, with D perhaps matching TRBD1 (5 bases). Trimming cost V 2 bases and J 2 bases, with 13 bases left between them. The CDR3 spans 15 residues. Germline V gene data show CDR1 as SGHKS and CDR2 as YYEKEE (reference sequence). The CDR3 spells CASSFAAGTNTEAFF. In DNA, the CDR3 is TGTGCCAGCAGCTTCGCCGCCGGGACTAACACTGAAGCTTTCTTT.

The CDR3 DNA follows: TGTGCCAGCAGCTTAAGCGGGACAGATACGCAGTATTTT. This translates into CASSLSGTDTQYF. The rearrangement links TRBV11-1 to TRBJ2-3; possible D gene TRBD2, 6 bases. Germline CDR1 and CDR2: SGHAT and FQDESV (reference sequence). Trimming took off 2 bases at V and 3 bases at J, with 6 bases between the two ends. The CDR3 extends over 13 amino acids.

The chain has TRBV4-2 and TRBJ1-4; D ambiguous. Germline loops: CDR1 LGHNA, CDR2 YNFKEQ. The CDR3 loop spans 16 amino acids. The ends were cut back, 0 bases at V and 0 bases at J, with 8 bases in the middle. The CDR3 DNA reads TGTGCCAGCAGCCAAGATGGCCCACCAACTAATGAAAAACTGTTTTTT. It specifies CASSQDGPPTNEKLFF.

The table lists this clone with a few counts. The gene calls are TRBV28 and TRBJ1-2, with 8 bases matching TRBD1. The CDR3 runs to 15 residues. In germline, CDR1 is MDHEN, CDR2 SYDVKM. Trimming took 6 bases from V and 8 from J; bases not matched to a gene: 14. The CDR3 region has the DNA TGTGCCAGCAGATCCGGGAACAGGGGGACGAAGGGCTACACCTTC. Translated, it gives CASRSGNRGTKGYTF.

This clone showed up just once. This chain links TRBV27 with TRBJ2-1, with 8 bases aligning to TRBD2. The length of the CDR3 is 15 residues. The V and J ends lost 2 bases and 0 bases, in that order; junction bases with no gene match: 0. Germline V gene sequence: CDR1 MNHEY, CDR2 SMNVEV (reference sequence). The CDR3 DNA follows: TGTGCCAGCAGTTTACGGGGGGGCTCCTACAATGAGCAGTTCTTC. Amino acid sequence: CASSLRGGSYNEQFF.

This clone was counted a few times. The V call is TRBV7-9, the J call TRBJ1-5; 8 bases agree with TRBD1. CDR1 and CDR2 (germline): SEHNR, FQNEAQ (reference sequence). The V and J ends lost 1 base and 0 bases, in that order; junction bases with no gene match: 5. The CDR3 loop spans 17 amino acids. Written as DNA, the CDR3 is TGTGCCAGCAGCTTAGGACAGGGGCGAGGTAGCAATCAGCCCCAGCATTTT. Translating it yields CASSLGQGRGSNQPQHF.

This rearrangement joins TRBV19 to TRBJ1-5; possibly TRBD1 for D (5 bases). V was cut by 0 bases and J by 0 bases, with 18 bases left in between. From germline, CDR1 is LNHDA and CDR2 SQIVND (reference sequence). This CDR3 contains 19 residues. The chain's CDR3 is CASSIDPDLWGDSNQPQHF. The DNA of the CDR3 is TGTGCCAGTAGTATAGATCCGGACCTTTGGGGCGATAGCAATCAGCCCCAGCATTTT.

V is TRBV7-2 and J is TRBJ1-6, with 7 bases that match TRBD1. Germline V CDR1 and CDR2: SGHTA, FQGNSA. Trimming removed 5 bases from V and 3 bases from J; junction bases left unmatched: 7. This CDR3 region has 16 residues. The CDR3 DNA follows: TGTGCCAGCAGCCCTCCTAGGGACAGCTATAATTCACCCCTCCACTTT. Translation gives CASSPPRDSYNSPLHF.

The chain is built from TRBV6-5 and TRBJ1-6, with 10 positions matching TRBD1. The CDR3 spans 16 residues. Germline V CDR1 and CDR2: MNHEY, SVGAGI. The V and J ends lost 0 bases and 6 bases, in that order; junction bases with no gene match: 2. CDR3 loop: CASSYSWDRGNSPLHF. The DNA of the CDR3 is TGTGCCAGCAGTTACTCGTGGGACAGGGGTAATTCACCCCTCCACTTT.

V is TRBV19 and J is TRBJ2-1, with 8 bases lining up with TRBD1. This CDR3 region has 12 residues. Trimming cost V 4 bases and J 9 bases; bases outside gene matches: 2. CDR1 LNHDA and CDR2 SQIVND come from the germline V gene (reference sequence). The CDR3 DNA is TGTGCCAGTAGTACGACAGGGGTTGAGCAGTTCTTC. Translating gives CASSTTGVEQFF.

This chain joins TRBV18 and TRBJ2-6; D gene uncertain. In germline, CDR1 is KGHSH, CDR2 LQKENI. The CDR3 is 16 residues long. Trimming left V 3 bases short and J 0 bases short, with 9 bases between. Here the CDR3 reads CASSPLGDSGANVLTF. The CDR3 bases are TGTGCCAGCTCACCGCTTGGAGACTCTGGGGCCAACGTCCTGACTTTC.

This clone was found a few times. This chain uses TRBV2 with TRBJ1-1, with TRBD1 matching over 9 bases. The CDR3 totals 14 residues. Unmatched junction bases numbered 4, after V lost 4 bases and J lost 4 bases. CDR1 is SNHLY and CDR2 is FYNNEI in the germline V gene. The CDR3 loop reads CASSATGGSTEAFF. For the CDR3, the DNA is TGTGCCAGCAGTGCGACAGGGGGGAGCACTGAAGCTTTCTTT.

The CDR3 nucleotides read TGCGCCAGCCGCGGATCCACGGGACAGGTTTACTACGAGCAGTACTTC. Amino acids: CASRGSTGQVYYEQYF. This rearrangement joins TRBV5-1 to TRBJ2-7; 8 positions agree with TRBD1. Germline loops: CDR1 SGHRS, CDR2 YFSETQ. CDR3 length: 16 residues. The ends lost 7 bases at V and 3 bases at J; junction bases unmatched: 15.

Only a few counts were recorded for this clone. The genes are TRBV7-9 and TRBJ2-7; 8 bases match TRBD2. The CDR3 loop spans 14 amino acids. V lost 3 bases, J lost 0 bases, and 1 base stayed unmatched. Germline CDR1 SEHNR, CDR2 FQNEAQ (reference sequence). Here the CDR3 DNA reads TGTGCCAGCAGCTTTAGCGGGAACTCCTACGAGCAGTACTTC. It yields the protein CASSFSGNSYEQYF.

V usage is TRBV6-4 and J usage is TRBJ2-2, with D unclear. This CDR3 spans 14 amino acids. Germline CDR1 reads MRHNA; CDR2 reads SNTAGT. V was pared by 4 bases and J by 5 bases, with 11 bases between. In nucleotides, the CDR3 is TGTGCCAGCAGTGGGGCCGTAGGAACCGGGGAGCTGTTTTTT. It translates to CASSGAVGTGELFF.

The CDR3 region is CASSLLGEISNQPQHF. As DNA, the CDR3 is TGTGCCAGCAGCTTGCTTGGGGAGATTAGCAATCAGCCCCAGCATTTT. The chain uses TRBV5-6 and TRBJ1-5; D call uncertain. The length of the CDR3 is 16 residues. Germline loops: CDR1 SGHDT, CDR2 YYEEEE. The ends were cut back, 1 base at V and 0 bases at J, with 11 bases in the middle.

This chain links TRBV30 with TRBJ1-5; 7 nucleotides line up with TRBD1. This CDR3 is 16 amino acids long. The V gene end was trimmed by 0 bases and the J gene end by 6 bases; junction bases not matched to a gene: 11. CDR1 and CDR2 (germline): GTSNPN, SVGIG (reference sequence). The CDR3 loop is CAWSVRGRGVGQPQHF. Written as DNA, the CDR3 is TGTGCCTGGAGTGTACGAGGCAGGGGGGTGGGTCAGCCCCAGCATTTT.

The genes are TRBV5-6 and TRBJ1-5, with D tentatively TRBD1 (5 bases). CDR3 length: 15 amino acids. Germline-derived CDR1 and CDR2 are SGHDT and YYEEEE. V was pared by 2 bases and J by 2 bases, with 11 bases between. In DNA form, the CDR3 reads TGTGCCAGCAGCTTCCGGGGGGGACGCAATCAGCCCCAGCATTTT. Amino acid sequence: CASSFRGGRNQPQHF.

The chain links TRBV18 to TRBJ2-1; 10 bases align to TRBD2. This CDR3 comprises 16 residues. Germline CDR1 reads KGHSH; CDR2 reads LQKENI. The J segment lost 0 bases and the V segment lost 2 bases, leaving 1 base of the junction unmatched. The CDR3 here is CASSPRTSGSYNEQFF. Written as DNA, the CDR3 is TGTGCCAGCTCACCAAGGACTAGCGGCTCCTACAATGAGCAGTTCTTC.

Here the CDR3 DNA reads TGTGCCAGCAGCGACCTAGGACAGGGGAACTATGGCTACACCTTC. It is translated as CASSDLGQGNYGYTF. This chain links TRBV27 with TRBJ1-2, with 9 bases lining up with TRBD1. Losses at the gene ends were 6 bases for V and 2 bases for J; bases not matched to a gene: 7. Germline V gene sequence: CDR1 MNHEY, CDR2 SMNVEV (reference sequence). CDR3 size: 15 residues.

The chain has TRBV24-1 and TRBJ1-6, with D possibly matching TRBD1 (5 bases). V was cut by 3 bases and J by 10 bases, with 9 bases left in between. The CDR3 extends over 13 amino acids. Germline loops: CDR1 KGHDR, CDR2 SFDVKD. The CDR3 protein is CATSDRGRSPLHF. In DNA form, the CDR3 reads TGTGCCACCAGTGATAGGGGTCGGTCACCCCTCCACTTT.

The chain carries TRBV6-2 or TRBV6-3 and TRBJ1-1; D is undetermined. Trimming took off 5 bases at V and 1 base at J, with 17 bases between the two ends. CDR3 length equals 16 residues. Germline lookup yields CDR1 MNHEY and CDR2 SVGEGT. This chain's CDR3 is CASSTAHLGRNTEAFF. The CDR3 coding sequence is TGTGCCAGCAGTACGGCTCACCTGGGCAGGAACACTGAAGCTTTCTTT.

CDR3 in DNA: TGTGCCAGCAGCTTAGCGGGGGCAGCTTATGGGAGCTACACCTTC. Residues: CASSLAGAAYGSYTF. The V call is TRBV11-1, the J call TRBJ1-2, with TRBD1 as a possible D gene (6 bases). V lost 0 bases and J lost 9, with 17 bases in between. This CDR3 contains 15 residues. Germline loops: CDR1 SGHAT, CDR2 FQDESV (reference sequence).

The CDR3, as DNA: TGTGCCAGCAGCCCCACAGGGACAGGGGGCTACGAGCAGTACTTC. Protein: CASSPTGTGGYEQYF. The V call is TRBV9, the J call TRBJ2-7; TRBD1 aligns across 11 bases. After removal of 4 bases from V and 3 bases from J, the junction contained 6 bases not matched to a gene. CDR3 size: 15 residues. The germline CDR1 and CDR2 sequences are SGDLS and YYNGEE.

In this sample, this clone turned up once. The chain couples TRBV28 to TRBJ2-2; TRBD2 is a possible D gene (6 bases). V gave up 6 bases and J gave up 4 bases, with 12 bases separating them. This CDR3 is 14 amino acids long. Germline assignment: CDR1 MDHEN and CDR2 SYDVKM. CDR3: CASRRGGATGELFF. As DNA, the CDR3 is TGTGCCAGCAGGCGTGGCGGGGCCACCGGGGAGCTGTTTTTT.

This chain uses TRBV6-5 with TRBJ2-5; 7 bases agree with TRBD1. CDR1 is MNHEY and CDR2 is SVGAGI in the germline V gene. The CDR3 contains 15 residues. After removal of 6 bases from V and 7 bases from J, the junction contained 14 bases not matched to a gene. The CDR3 here is CASRYIDSAGGTQYF. The CDR3 region has the DNA TGTGCCAGCAGATATATTGACAGCGCAGGGGGGACCCAGTACTTC.

V and J are TRBV4-1 and TRBJ2-7, with 7 positions matching TRBD2. V lost 1 base, J lost 3 bases, and 6 bases stayed unmatched. The CDR3 sequence is 15 residues long. The germline gives CDR1 MGHRA, CDR2 YSYEKL. This chain's CDR3 is CASSQVDQRDYEQYF. CDR3 coding DNA: TGCGCCAGCAGCCAAGTTGACCAGCGGGACTACGAGCAGTACTTC.

This clone was picked up a small number of times. This sequence joins TRBV7-2 and TRBJ2-3, with 8 positions matching TRBD1. The CDR3 is 13 amino acids. Unmatched junction bases numbered 6, after V lost 10 bases and J lost 3 bases. Germline V lookup: CDR1 SGHTA, CDR2 FQGNSA. The CDR3, as DNA: TGTGCCACCGGGGACAGGTATACAGATACGCAGTATTTT. This translates into CATGDRYTDTQYF.